A single sample is the source of the 4 T cell receptor beta chains below, sequenced in a study of blood T cell repertoires in COVID-19 (dated by TCRdb to 2019 to 2021). Library creation used the immunoSEQ multiplex PCR assay. This immuneACCESS table, as held by TCRdb, lists in-frame sequences with V and J called but not all clones. Of the missing ones, under half trace to an unresolved V gene in checked studies; the others have no known cause. The sample data list some 290,000 clones, and 70% to 90% of these were observed just once. The ten largest clones add up to 3.6% of the sample. Sequenced sample: peripheral blood. All receptors derive from a man aged 18 to 30 with active or convalescent COVID-19.

The chain carries TRBV4-2 and TRBJ2-1; 10 bases are shared with TRBD2. The CDR3 loop spans 17 amino acids. Losses at the gene ends were 0 bases for V and 7 bases for J; bases not matched to a gene: 9. From germline, CDR1 is LGHNA and CDR2 YNFKEQ. CDR3 protein: CASSQEAQGLAWNEQFF. The CDR3 DNA reads as TGTGCCAGCAGCCAAGAGGCTCAGGGACTAGCGTGGAATGAGCAGTTCTTC.

Points on this clone: Other DNA sequences in this sample translate to the same CDR3. The chain carries TRBV27 and TRBJ1-4; D unclear. Per germline, CDR1 MNHEY and CDR2 SMNVEV (reference sequence). The CDR3 covers 12 residues. Trimming stripped 4 bases from V and 4 bases from J, with 4 bases between. The CDR3 coding sequence is TGTGCCAGCAGTTCTCTTAATGAAAAACTGTTTTTT. It codes for CASSSLNEKLFF.

Here the CDR3 reads CASSFVSAGHSPLHF. For the CDR3, the DNA is TGTGCCAGCAGCTTCGTATCGGCAGGCCATTCACCCCTCCACTTT. The V and J genes are TRBV7-2 and TRBJ1-6; D not certain. V was trimmed by 3 bases and J by 8 bases, leaving 14 bases between them. The CDR3 has 15 residues. CDR1 is SGHTA and CDR2 is FQGNSA in the germline V gene.

The chain recombines TRBV18 with TRBJ2-1; 8 bases are shared with TRBD2. The V gene end was trimmed by 0 bases and the J gene end by 3 bases; junction bases not matched to a gene: 7. The germline V gene encodes CDR1 KGHSH and CDR2 LQKENI. The CDR3 contains 17 residues. The CDR3 spells CASSPPSGRAFYNEQFF. The CDR3 DNA is TGTGCCAGCTCACCACCCTCCGGGAGGGCCTTCTACAATGAGCAGTTCTTC.